Listed below are T cell receptor beta chains from one sample, sequenced in a study of T cell repertoires in cytomegalovirus infection. TCRdb called the reads again in MiXCR, with one record for every CDR3 protein. Counted here are over 85,000 distinct CDR3 sequences, 16% occurring once; the ten biggest clones make up about 7.3%. Material for sequencing was PBMCs. Receptors originate from a human donor in good health (CMV status not recorded). Some clones in this sample may be carry-over from other donors' samples. Both conserved end residues are part of each CDR3. The order of the fields is J gene, D gene, V gene, CDR3 length, clone size, CDR3 DNA, CDR3 protein. D genes are given only for firm matches. Size is omitted from some rows. Given values are once, few, many or a class for expanded clones.

>TRBJ1-1|TRBD1|TRBV7-4|16|NA
TGTGCCAGCAACCCCTCGGTGGGACAGGTTGGCACTGAAGCTTTCTTT
CASNPSVGQVGTEAFF
>TRBJ1-2|NA|TRBV19|13|few
TGTGCCAGTAGGAAAAGACAGGAGAATGGCTACACCTTC
CASRKRQENGYTF
>TRBJ2-5|NA|TRBV27|16|few
TGTGCCAGCAGTTTAAACCGAAACCCCATGGGGGAGACCCAGTACTTC
CASSLNRNPMGETQYF
>TRBJ1-3|NA|TRBV7-3|15|many
TGTGCCAGCACCAATGAACACGAAGCTGGAAACACCATATATTTT
CASTNEHEAGNTIYF
>TRBJ1-1|TRBD1|TRBV7-3|13|many
TGTGCCAGCAGCCAGGGGGGTAACACTGAAGCTTTCTTT
CASSQGGNTEAFF
>TRBJ2-1|NA|TRBV6-2/TRBV6-3|14|NA
TGTGCCAGTGGGATTACCCTACCCACCGATGAGCAGTTCTTC
CASGITLPTDEQFF
>TRBJ1-3|TRBD1|TRBV10-3|15|NA
TGTGCCATCAGCAAACAGGGGCTAAATGGGGACACCATATATTTT
CAISKQGLNGDTIYF
>TRBJ2-5|NA|TRBV11-2|15|NA
TGTGCCAGCAGCCAGGACTACTCCCCGGGAGAGACCCAGTACTTC
CASSQDYSPGETQYF
>TRBJ1-4|NA|TRBV10-3|17|few
TGTGCCATCAGTGAGGTCTACGGTATGGGTGCTAATGAAAAACTGTTTTTT
CAISEVYGMGANEKLFF
>TRBJ2-2|NA|TRBV2|14|few
TGTGCCAGCTCGGCCCTTCGGGGCACCGGGGAGCTGTTTTTT
CASSALRGTGELFF
>TRBJ2-1|NA|TRBV12-3/TRBV12-4|14|many
TGTGCCAGCCTGGGGGCGAGCTCCTACAATGAGCAGTTCTTC
CASLGASSYNEQFF
>TRBJ1-1|NA|TRBV28|13|many
TGTGCCAGCAGTGGCACAGTGAACACTGAAGCTTTCTTT
CASSGTVNTEAFF
>TRBJ2-2|NA|TRBV5-1|15|many
TGCGCCAGCAGCCTGGGACAAAGGAACACCGGGGAGCTGTTTTTT
CASSLGQRNTGELFF
>TRBJ1-5|NA|TRBV7-9|15|many
TGTGCCAGCAGCTCAGATGGGGGTAGCAATCAGCCCCAGCATTTT
CASSSDGGSNQPQHF
>TRBJ1-2|NA|TRBV7-6|12|few
TGTGCCAGCAGCCGGGACGGGAATGGCTACACCTTC
CASSRDGNGYTF
>TRBJ2-2|NA|TRBV11-2|14|NA
TGTGCCAGCAGCTCCGGGACGGGTGCTACGCAGCTGTTTTTT
CASSSGTGATQLFF
>TRBJ2-3|TRBD2|TRBV7-2|15|many
TGTGCCAGCAGCTTCGGGACTAGCGGTTCCGATACGCAGTATTTT
CASSFGTSGSDTQYF
>TRBJ2-5|NA|TRBV4-2|15|many
TGTGCCAGCAGCCAGTCGCCGGGGCCGCAAGAGACCCAGTACTTC
CASSQSPGPQETQYF
>TRBJ1-4|TRBD1|TRBV19|11|few
TGTGCCATCCACCGGGACAGGGTACTGTTTTTT
CAIHRDRVLFF
>TRBJ1-2|TRBD1|TRBV20-1|12|NA
TGCAGTGCTTCCCCGGGACAGTATGGCTACACCTTC
CSASPGQYGYTF
>TRBJ1-2|NA|TRBV7-9|15|few
TGTGCCAGCAGACCAAAGACAGGCTACTTCTATGGCTACACCTTC
CASRPKTGYFYGYTF
>TRBJ2-3|TRBD2|TRBV7-6|16|many
TGTGCCAGCAGCTTGCAGCGGGGAGCTAGCACAGATACGCAGTATTTT
CASSLQRGASTDTQYF
>TRBJ1-4|NA|TRBV7-2|12|many
TGTGCCAGCAGATGGGCCGGGGAAAAACTGTTTTTT
CASRWAGEKLFF
>TRBJ2-3|TRBD1|TRBV7-9|14|NA
TGTGCCAGCAGACCGACAGGGGCCACAGATACGCAGTATTTT
CASRPTGATDTQYF
>TRBJ2-7|NA|TRBV12-3/TRBV12-4|13|NA
TGTGCCAGCAGTCGGGACGGCTCCTACGAGCAGTACTTC
CASSRDGSYEQYF
>TRBJ2-1|NA|TRBV5-5|14|many
TGTGCCAGCAGCTTGGATCTAGACTCCAATGAGCAGTTCTTC
CASSLDLDSNEQFF
>TRBJ1-1|NA|TRBV5-6|13|NA
TGTGCCAGCAGCTCAGGGTTTGAGACTGAAGCTTTCTTT
CASSSGFETEAFF
>TRBJ1-1|NA|TRBV20-1|15|few
TGCAGTGCTAGGGTAGTATGGAGCTGGAACACTGAAGCTTTCTTT
CSARVVWSWNTEAFF
>TRBJ2-7|TRBD1|TRBV7-2|14|many
TGTGCCAGCAGCCTCGGACAGGGGGAGGTCGAGCAGTACTTC
CASSLGQGEVEQYF
>TRBJ2-5|NA|TRBV7-3|13|NA
TGTGCCAGCAGCTCACGGACTCAAGAGACCCAGTACTTC
CASSSRTQETQYF
>TRBJ1-6|NA|TRBV6-5|15|NA
TGTGCCAGCAGTTACTCACGGGGCTCACATTCACCCCTCCACTTT
CASSYSRGSHSPLHF
>TRBJ2-3|NA|TRBV29-1|13|NA
TGCAGCGTTGACACAGGGAGCACAGATACGCAGTATTTT
CSVDTGSTDTQYF
>TRBJ2-5|NA|TRBV4-1|13|many
TGCGCCAGCAGCCGTCTTTATGGGGAGACCCAGTACTTC
CASSRLYGETQYF
>TRBJ2-1|TRBD2|TRBV11-3|19|NA
TGTGCCAGCAGCTTAGGGACTAGCGGGGGGGCCCGATCCTACAATGAGCAGTTCTTC
CASSLGTSGGARSYNEQFF
>TRBJ2-3|TRBD2|TRBV20-1|16|few
TGCAGTGCTAGTCCAGCGGGGGCCAAAAGCACAGATACGCAGTATTTT
CSASPAGAKSTDTQYF
>TRBJ1-4|NA|TRBV20-1|12|NA
TGCAGTGCTATTAGGTATAGTGAAAAACTGTTTTTT
CSAIRYSEKLFF
>TRBJ2-2|NA|TRBV9|13|NA
TGTGCCAGCAGCGTATATGGTACCGGGGAGCTGTTTTTT
CASSVYGTGELFF
>TRBJ2-6|NA|TRBV7-2|19|many
TGTGCCAGCAGCTTAGCAGGGGGAGGGTGGAACTCTGGGGCCAACGTCCTGACTTTC
CASSLAGGGWNSGANVLTF
>TRBJ2-7|TRBD1|TRBV18|13|NA
TGTGCCAGCTCACCAGAGACAGGGGGCGAGCAGTACTTC
CASSPETGGEQYF
>TRBJ1-1|NA|TRBV20-1|15|few
TGCAGTGCTAGGGAGGCCGACAGGCAAAACACTGAAGCTTTCTTT
CSAREADRQNTEAFF
>TRBJ2-7|TRBD1|TRBV7-9|14|NA
TGTGCCAGCTCTACGGGGACAGACTCCTACGAGCAGTACTTC
CASSTGTDSYEQYF
>TRBJ2-5|TRBD1|TRBV20-1|14|NA
TGCAGTGCTAAGGGACAGGGAAGCGGGAAGACCCAGTACTTC
CSAKGQGSGKTQYF
>TRBJ2-2|NA|TRBV6-2/TRBV6-3|15|NA
TGTGCCAGCAGTTACCGGGCCGTCAACACCGTGGAGCTGTTTTTT
CASSYRAVNTVELFF
>TRBJ1-1|NA|TRBV7-9|12|NA
TGTGCCAGCAGCTCCTCCCTGACTGAAGCTTTCTTT
CASSSSLTEAFF
>TRBJ1-5|NA|TRBV7-2|14|many
TGTGCCAGCAGCTCGGAGGGGGGGCTGCAGCCCCAGCATTTT
CASSSEGGLQPQHF
>TRBJ2-3|NA|TRBV29-1|16|NA
TGCAGCGTTGAAGATCGGTGGGGGGTGGTCACAGATACGCAGTATTTT
CSVEDRWGVVTDTQYF